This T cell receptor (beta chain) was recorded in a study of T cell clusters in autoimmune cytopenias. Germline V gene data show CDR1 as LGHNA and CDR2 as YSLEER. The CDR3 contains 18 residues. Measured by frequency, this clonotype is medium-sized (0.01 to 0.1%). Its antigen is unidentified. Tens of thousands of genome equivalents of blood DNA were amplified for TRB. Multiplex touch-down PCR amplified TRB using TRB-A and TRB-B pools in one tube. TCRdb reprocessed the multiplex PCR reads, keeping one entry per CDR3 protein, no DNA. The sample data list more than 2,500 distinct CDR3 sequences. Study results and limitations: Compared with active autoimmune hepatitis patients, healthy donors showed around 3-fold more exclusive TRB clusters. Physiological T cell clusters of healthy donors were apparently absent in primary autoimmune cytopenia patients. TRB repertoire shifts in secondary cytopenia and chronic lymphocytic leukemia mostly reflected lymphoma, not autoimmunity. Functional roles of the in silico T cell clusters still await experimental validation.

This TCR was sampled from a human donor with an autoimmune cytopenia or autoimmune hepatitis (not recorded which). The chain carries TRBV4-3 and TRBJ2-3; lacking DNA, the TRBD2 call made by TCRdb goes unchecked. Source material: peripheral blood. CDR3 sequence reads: CASSQDLAGGLLEDTQYF.